Described below is a single T cell receptor (beta chain) sequence and its context. As yet, its antigen is unknown. The CDR3 loop spans 14 amino acids. The ends were cut back, 3 bases at V and 4 bases at J, with 12 bases in the middle. Germline V lookup: CDR1 MDHEN, CDR2 SYDVKM. With a J-beta primer mix and a sample-barcoded 5' primer, a second PCR ran about 7 to 12 cycles. The template-switch adaptor was a 5' adaptor with 12 random nucleotides. It tagged each cDNA molecule. Via MiXCR, TCRdb re-called the 5' RACE reads, giving one row per CDR3 protein. The table shows about 780,000 distinct CDR3 sequences, with around 62% occurring only once. The data originate from a study of blood T cells in healthy people across ages. General observations from the study: Roughly linear declines in TCR beta diversity per million T cells occurred with age. Changes seen in expanded clonotypes were possibly confounded by donor CMV status left unknown.

This sequence was found in a man aged 25 to 40 in good health. V gene TRBV28 combines with J gene TRBJ1-2; tentatively, D is TRBD1 (5 bases). Sequencing was done on a sample of blood. CDR3 DNA sequence: TGTGCCAGCAGTTTGCCTGAGAGGGGCTATGGCTACACCTTC. Residues: CASSLPERGYGYTF.